The 16 T cell receptor beta chains below all came from one sample that was sequenced in a study of cytomegalovirus exposure and HLA in healthy donors. With 60 Vbeta and 13 Jbeta primers, the PCR was carried out. Profiling relied on immunoSEQ multiplex PCR, and the TCRdb table lists in-frame clones only, not all of them. In the table there are 95,000 to 150,000 clones, 70% to 85% of which are singletons. The sequenced sample was PBMCs. Receptors originate from a man between 35 and 55 years old in good health and CMV-seropositive.

Notes on this clone: Compared with germline, one end of the junction differs, possibly owing to a read error. Other DNA sequences within the sample encode an identical CDR3. The CDR3 sequence: CASSSLQGSWADTQYF. The CDR3 region has the DNA TGCGCCAGCAGCTCCCTCCAGGGAAGTTGGGCGGATACGCAGTATTTT. The chain has TRBV13 and TRBJ2-3; tentative D call: TRBD1 (5 bases). This CDR3 region has 16 residues. Germline CDR1 is PRHDT and CDR2 is FYEKMQ (reference sequence). Full variable domain (remainder filled in from reference TRBV13 and TRBJ2-3): AAGVIQSPRHLIKEKRETATLKCYPIPRHDTVYWYQQGPGQDPQFLISFYEKMQSDKGSIPDRFSAQQFSDYHSELNMSSLELGDSALYFCASSSLQGSWADTQYFGPGTRLTVL.

The genes are TRBV7-8 and TRBJ1-1; 8 positions match TRBD1. Trimming removed 2 bases from V and 3 bases from J; junction bases left unmatched: 11. The CDR3 is made up of 17 amino acids. Per the germline V gene, CDR1 is SGHVS and CDR2 is FQNEAQ. The CDR3 region has the DNA TGTGCCAGCAGCTTACCCCGGGACAGGAGTCAATACACTGAAGCTTTCTTT. This translates into CASSLPRDRSQYTEAFF.

The chain combines TRBV6-1 with TRBJ2-7; 10 bases fit TRBD1. CDR1 is MNHNS, CDR2 SASEGT, per germline. This CDR3 region has 15 residues. The V segment lost 6 bases and the J segment 0 bases; nucleotides outside the gene matches: 5. The CDR3 loop reads CASRGGTGDSYEQYF. The CDR3 DNA reads as TGTGCCAGCAGGGGAGGGACAGGGGACTCCTACGAGCAGTACTTC.

The chain combines TRBV6-6 with TRBJ1-5; D might be TRBD1 (6 bases). The CDR3 consists of 13 residues. Germline lookup yields CDR1 MNHNY and CDR2 SVGAGI (reference sequence). Between the trimmed V and J ends, which lost 6 bases and 3 bases, there was a span of 9 bases. The CDR3 DNA follows: TGTGCCAGCAGAAGGACAGACAATCAGCCCCAGCATTTT. Translated, it gives CASRRTDNQPQHF.

The genes are TRBV7-6 and TRBJ2-7; D is perhaps TRBD1 (6 bases). CDR1 and CDR2 (germline): SGHVS, FNYEAQ. The ends were cut back, 3 bases at V and 1 base at J, with 10 bases in the middle. The CDR3 is made up of 14 amino acids. The CDR3 bases are TGTGCCAGCAGCTTCGGACAGAATTCCTACGAGCAGTACTTC. Protein: CASSFGQNSYEQYF.

The J gene is TRBJ1-2, the V gene TRBV7-2; 9 bases are shared with TRBD1. Trimming took 5 bases from V and 4 from J; bases not matched to a gene: 8. There are 15 residues in the CDR3. The V gene's germline CDR1 is SGHTA and CDR2 FQGNSA. The CDR3 DNA reads TGTGCCAGCAGCGAAACAGGGGGCAGTAGCTATGGCTACACCTTC. This encodes CASSETGGSSYGYTF.

The J gene is TRBJ2-4, the V gene TRBV2; 7 bases align to TRBD1. J lost 4 bases, V lost 8 bases, and 5 bases had no gene match. This CDR3 has 13 amino acids. Germline V gene data show CDR1 as SNHLY and CDR2 as FYNNEI. CDR3 in amino acids: CASVGTEKNIQYF. In DNA, the CDR3 is TGTGCCAGCGTAGGGACAGAGAAAAACATTCAGTACTTC.

The rearrangement uses TRBV7-9 and TRBJ2-4; 7 bases align to TRBD2. Germline CDR1 is SEHNR and CDR2 is FQNEAQ (reference sequence). CDR3 length equals 16 residues. After removal of 0 bases from V and 8 bases from J, the junction contained 10 bases not matched to a gene. The CDR3 nucleotides read TGTGCCAGCAGCTTAGCGTTTGGCGGGAGCGAGGACATTCAGTACTTC. It is translated as CASSLAFGGSEDIQYF. Full variable domain (rest looked up from reference TRBV7-9 and TRBJ2-4): DTGVSQNPRHKITKRGQNVTFRCDPISEHNRLYWYRQTLGQGPEFLTYFQNEAQLEKSRLLSDRFSAERPKGSFSTLEIQRTEQGDSAMYLCASSLAFGGSEDIQYFGAGTRLSVL.

The gene calls are TRBV9 and TRBJ2-7; 10 bases map to TRBD1. V lost 0 bases and J lost 3; bases outside the gene matches: 3. The CDR3 extends over 15 amino acids. Germline-derived CDR1 and CDR2 are SGDLS and YYNGEE. CDR3 sequence: CASSVEDRGLYEQYF. Here the CDR3 DNA reads TGTGCCAGCAGCGTAGAAGACAGGGGGCTCTACGAGCAGTACTTC.

V gene TRBV28 combines with J gene TRBJ1-1; tentatively, D is TRBD1 (5 bases). The length of the CDR3 is 14 residues. The germline CDR1 and CDR2 sequences are MDHEN and SYDVKM. Trimming took 6 bases from V and 6 from J, leaving 17 bases between them. In DNA, the CDR3 is TGTGCCAGCAGCCTCGGGGGGTCAGTTGCTGAAGCTTTCTTT. Encoded protein: CASSLGGSVAEAFF.

The chain links TRBV13 to TRBJ2-1, with 11 bases aligning to TRBD2. Germline values: CDR1 PRHDT, CDR2 FYEKMQ (reference sequence). The CDR3 covers 16 residues. Trimming at V came to 7 bases and at J to 0 bases, leaving 5 bases not matched to a gene. CDR3 loop: CASTGTSGDSYNEQFF. DNA of the CDR3: TGTGCCAGCACCGGGACTAGCGGCGACTCCTACAATGAGCAGTTCTTC.

V usage is TRBV19 and J usage is TRBJ2-7, with D possibly matching TRBD1 (6 bases). V was trimmed by 0 bases and J by 4 bases, leaving 13 bases between them. The CDR3 runs 15 residues. Germline CDR1 LNHDA, CDR2 SQIVND (reference sequence). This chain's CDR3 is CASSIEAGVVYEQYF. CDR3 DNA: TGTGCCAGTAGTATAGAGGCAGGGGTGGTATACGAGCAGTACTTC.

The chain joins TRBV7-8 to TRBJ2-7; weak D call: TRBD1 (5 bases). V was cut by 5 bases and J by 3 bases, with 14 bases left in between. This CDR3 is built from 14 residues. Germline V gene sequence: CDR1 SGHVS, CDR2 FQNEAQ. The chain's CDR3 is CASSANGQVYEQYF. The CDR3 DNA sequence: TGTGCCAGCAGCGCCAATGGACAAGTCTACGAGCAGTACTTC.

This CDR3 is CAWSVGGGYTF. As DNA, the CDR3 is TGTGCCTGGAGTGTAGGGGGTGGCTACACCTTC. The chain links TRBV30 to TRBJ1-2; D is perhaps TRBD1 (6 bases). CDR1 and CDR2 from the germline V gene are GTSNPN and SVGIG (reference sequence). The CDR3 loop spans 11 amino acids. With 0 bases removed from V and 7 bases from J, the gap between germline ends came to 6 bases.

This clone showed up just a few times. This sequence joins TRBV10-3 and TRBJ1-5, with D tentatively TRBD1 (5 bases). Per the germline V gene, CDR1 is ENHRY and CDR2 is SYGVKD. The CDR3 extends over 13 amino acids. V was shortened by 10 bases and J by 7 bases, with 17 bases between the two germline ends. The chain's CDR3 is CATSSQGEQPQHF. The CDR3, as DNA: TGTGCCACCTCGAGTCAGGGCGAGCAGCCCCAGCATTTT.

This clone occurred once. This chain links TRBV5-4 with TRBJ2-3, with TRBD2 matching 8 bases. The CDR3 has 20 amino acids. The germline CDR1 and CDR2 sequences are SGHNT and YYREEE (reference sequence). V was clipped by 0 bases and J by 0 bases; unmatched bases: 15. CDR3: CASSLGLARRPSFSTDTQYF. CDR3 coding DNA: TGTGCCAGCAGCTTGGGACTAGCGCGAAGACCGAGTTTTAGCACAGATACGCAGTATTTT.